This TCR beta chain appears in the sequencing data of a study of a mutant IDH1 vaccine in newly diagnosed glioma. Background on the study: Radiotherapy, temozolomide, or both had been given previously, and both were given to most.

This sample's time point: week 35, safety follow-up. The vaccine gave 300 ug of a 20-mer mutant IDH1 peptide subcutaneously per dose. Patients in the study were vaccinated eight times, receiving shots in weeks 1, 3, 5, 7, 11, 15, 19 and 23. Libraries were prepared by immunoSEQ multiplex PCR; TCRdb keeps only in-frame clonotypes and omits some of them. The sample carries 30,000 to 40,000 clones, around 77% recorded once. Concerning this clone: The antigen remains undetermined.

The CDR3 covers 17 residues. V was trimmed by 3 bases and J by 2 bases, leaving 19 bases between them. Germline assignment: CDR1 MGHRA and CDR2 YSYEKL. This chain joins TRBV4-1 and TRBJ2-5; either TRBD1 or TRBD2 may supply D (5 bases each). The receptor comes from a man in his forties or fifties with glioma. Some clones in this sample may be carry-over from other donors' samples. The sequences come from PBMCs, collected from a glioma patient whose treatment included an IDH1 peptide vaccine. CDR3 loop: CASSHAGTLLRQETQYF. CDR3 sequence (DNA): TGCGCCAGCAGCCACGCCGGGACGTTGCTCCGTCAAGAGACCCAGTACTTC.